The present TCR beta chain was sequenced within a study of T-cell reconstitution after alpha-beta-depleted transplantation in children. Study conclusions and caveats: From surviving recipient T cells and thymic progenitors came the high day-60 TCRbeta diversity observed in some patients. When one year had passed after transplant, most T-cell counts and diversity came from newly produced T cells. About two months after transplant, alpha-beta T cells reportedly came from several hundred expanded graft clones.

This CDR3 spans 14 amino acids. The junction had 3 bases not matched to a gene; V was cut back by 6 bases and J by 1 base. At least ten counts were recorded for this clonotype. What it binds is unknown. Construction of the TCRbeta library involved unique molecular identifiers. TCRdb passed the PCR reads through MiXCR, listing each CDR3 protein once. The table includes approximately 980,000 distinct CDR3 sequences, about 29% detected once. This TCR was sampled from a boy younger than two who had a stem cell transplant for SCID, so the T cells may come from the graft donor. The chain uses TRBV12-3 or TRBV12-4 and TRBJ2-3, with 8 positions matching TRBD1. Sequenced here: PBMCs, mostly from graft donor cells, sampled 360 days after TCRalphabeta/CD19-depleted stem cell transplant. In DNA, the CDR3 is TGTGCCAGCAGGGTGACAGGGGGCACAGATACGCAGTATTTT. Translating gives CASRVTGGTDTQYF.